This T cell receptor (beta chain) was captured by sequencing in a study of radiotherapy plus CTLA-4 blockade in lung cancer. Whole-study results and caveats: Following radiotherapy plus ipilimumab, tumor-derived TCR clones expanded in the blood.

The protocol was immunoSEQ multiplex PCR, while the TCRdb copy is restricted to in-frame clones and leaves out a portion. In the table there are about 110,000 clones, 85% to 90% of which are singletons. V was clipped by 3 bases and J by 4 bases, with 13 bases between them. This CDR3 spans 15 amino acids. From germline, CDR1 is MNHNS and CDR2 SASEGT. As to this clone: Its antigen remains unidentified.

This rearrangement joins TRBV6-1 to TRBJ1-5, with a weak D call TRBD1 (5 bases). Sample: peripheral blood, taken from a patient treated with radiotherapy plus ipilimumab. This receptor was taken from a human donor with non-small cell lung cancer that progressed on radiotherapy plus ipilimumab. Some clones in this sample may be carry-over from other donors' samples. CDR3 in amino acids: CASSEGPRRNQPQHF. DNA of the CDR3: TGTGCCAGCAGTGAGGGACCTAGGAGGAATCAGCCCCAGCATTTT.